These 30 T cell receptor beta chains were all obtained from the same sample, sequenced in a study of shared clonotypes between healthy human individuals. Method: immunoSEQ multiplex PCR; TCRdb's copy keeps in-frame clones and lacks some. The table has roughly 2,300,000 clones, just under 95% seen once. The sequenced sample was naive CD4+ T cells from PBMCs. Subset defined: CD45RA+ positively selected. The receptor source for this set is a man aged 18 to 29 in good health. Some clones in this sample may be carry-over from other donors' samples.

This clone was seen a single time. The chain uses TRBV18 and TRBJ1-4, with no clear D. The CDR3 extends over 15 amino acids. Germline-derived CDR1 and CDR2 are KGHSH and LQKENI. Between the trimmed V and J ends, which lost 6 bases and 0 bases, there was a span of 11 bases. The CDR3 sequence is CASSRNGATNEKLFF. DNA for the CDR3: TGTGCCAGCTCTCGCAACGGGGCAACTAATGAAAAACTGTTTTTT.

A single count supports this clone. The chain recombines TRBV4-1 with TRBJ1-4; D is perhaps TRBD1 (6 bases). With 4 bases removed from V and 8 bases from J, the gap between germline ends came to 17 bases. Germline lookup yields CDR1 MGHRA and CDR2 YSYEKL. The CDR3 covers 15 residues. The CDR3 is CASSRSGGAREKLFF. The CDR3 DNA follows: TGCGCCAGCAGCCGCTCTGGGGGGGCAAGGGAAAAACTGTTTTTT.

The genes are TRBV5-1 and TRBJ1-2, with a tentative D call TRBD1 (6 bases). This CDR3 region has 13 residues. Germline lookup yields CDR1 SGHRS and CDR2 YFSETQ. Trimming took off 2 bases at V and 6 bases at J, with 11 bases between the two ends. As DNA, the CDR3 is TGCGCCAGCAGCTTTCCAGGGGCAGATGGCTACACCTTC. Protein sequence: CASSFPGADGYTF.

Comment on this clone: Other DNA sequences in the same sample also yield this CDR3. V is TRBV7-2 and J is TRBJ1-5; tentatively, D is TRBD1 (5 bases). Trimming removed 3 bases at V and 7 bases at J, with 7 bases between. Germline CDR1 SGHTA, CDR2 FQGNSA. This CDR3 comprises 12 residues. CDR3 amino acids: CASSFRGQPQHF. CDR3 bases: TGTGCCAGCAGCTTTAGGGGCCAGCCCCAGCATTTT.

The rearrangement uses TRBV25-1 and TRBJ2-1; TRBD2 matches 8 bases. The germline V gene has CDR1 MGHDK and CDR2 SYGVNS. The length of the CDR3 is 17 residues. V shed 1 base and J 5 bases; nucleotides not matched to a gene: 10. The CDR3 DNA reads TGTGCCAGCAGTGAATTAGGCGGCGGGAGGCGGGACAATGAGCAGTTCTTC. It translates to CASSELGGGRRDNEQFF.

The chain has TRBV28 and TRBJ1-3; 12 bases map to TRBD1. CDR3 length: 18 residues. Per germline, CDR1 MDHEN and CDR2 SYDVKM. V gave up 7 bases and J gave up 5 bases; unmatched junction bases: 15. The CDR3 is CASTTPGQGARTRNTIYF. DNA of the CDR3: TGTGCCAGCACTACCCCGGGACAGGGGGCGCGTACTAGAAACACCATATATTTT. The full variable domain, completed using reference TRBV28 and TRBJ1-3, is DVKVTQSSRYLVKRTGEKVFLECVQDMDHENMFWYRQDPGLGLRLIYFSYDVKMKEKGDIPEGYSVSREKKERFSLILESASTNQTSMYLCASTTPGQGARTRNTIYFGEGSWLTVV.

The V and J genes are TRBV28 and TRBJ2-5, with 8 bases aligning to TRBD2. From germline, CDR1 is MDHEN and CDR2 SYDVKM. Trimming cost V 3 bases and J 2 bases; bases outside gene matches: 5. CDR3 length: 15 residues. The CDR3 DNA reads TGTGCCAGCAGTTTCTCGGGACTAGGGCAAGAGACCCAGTACTTC. Translation: CASSFSGLGQETQYF.

The chain has TRBV6-5 and TRBJ2-1; 12 bases map to TRBD2. V was pared by 6 bases and J by 8 bases, with 5 bases of the junction left unmatched. The CDR3 totals 14 residues. Germline V gene sequence: CDR1 MNHEY, CDR2 SVGAGI. The CDR3 protein is CASSRTSGMYEQFF. DNA of the CDR3: TGTGCCAGCAGCAGGACTAGCGGGATGTATGAGCAGTTCTTC.

The chain is built from TRBV5-5 and TRBJ1-3; no clear D gene. CDR1 and CDR2 (germline): SGHKS, YYEKEE (reference sequence). V lost 2 bases, J lost 2 bases, and 14 bases lay in between. The CDR3 length is 16 residues. The CDR3 spells CASSFSPLLPGNTIYF. The CDR3 DNA sequence: TGTGCCAGCAGCTTCTCCCCTCTACTCCCTGGAAACACCATATATTTT.

The chain recombines TRBV2 with TRBJ2-2; no reliable D call. From germline, CDR1 is SNHLY and CDR2 FYNNEI. Trimming removed 7 bases from V and 4 bases from J, with 13 bases in between. CDR3 size: 14 residues. For the CDR3, the DNA is TGTGCCAGCACCGAAGGTAGTATCACCGGGGAGCTGTTTTTT. Its protein product is CASTEGSITGELFF.

Worth noting for this clone: The junction departs from germline at one end; a sequencing error may be responsible. The CDR3 sequence: CASSYLGQPSLFAF. The CDR3 nucleotides read TGTGCCAGCAGTTACTTGGGACAGCCATCGTTGTTTGCCTTC. The chain has TRBV6-6 and TRBJ1-2, with TRBD1 identical over 7 bases. The CDR3 covers 14 residues. The V gene's germline CDR1 is MNHNY and CDR2 SVGAGI (reference sequence).

This CDR3 reads CASFSYVGGAWTF. The CDR3 nucleotides read TGTGCCAGTTTTTCCTATGTCGGGGGGGCGTGGACCTTC. This chain connects TRBV28 to TRBJ1-2; the D gene is possibly TRBD1 (6 bases). Germline assignment: CDR1 MDHEN and CDR2 SYDVKM. This CDR3 spans 13 amino acids. Trimming took off 9 bases at V and 14 bases at J, with 25 bases between the two ends.

The sample holds one count of this clone. This chain links TRBV2 with TRBJ2-7; 7 bases match TRBD1. J lost 4 bases, V lost 10 bases, and 13 bases had no gene match. CDR1 and CDR2 (germline): SNHLY, FYNNEI. The CDR3 covers 14 residues. The CDR3 here is CAKEGQPFWYEQYF. Here the CDR3 DNA reads TGTGCCAAAGAGGGACAGCCATTCTGGTACGAGCAGTACTTC.

With respect to this clone: Other DNA sequences of this sample code for an identical CDR3. The chain employs TRBV6-5 and TRBJ1-5; no firm D call. Germline V lookup: CDR1 MNHEY, CDR2 SVGAGI. V was cut by 0 bases and J by 1 base, with 4 bases left in between. The CDR3 runs 14 residues. CDR3 bases: TGTGCCAGCAGTTACTCGGCCAGCAATCAGCCCCAGCATTTT. As protein: CASSYSASNQPQHF.

The chain carries TRBV6-5 and TRBJ1-5, with D tentatively TRBD1 (5 bases). The ends were cut back, 2 bases at V and 7 bases at J, with 12 bases in the middle. The CDR3 covers 14 residues. Germline V gene lookup returns CDR1 MNHEY and CDR2 SVGAGI. The CDR3 nucleotides read TGTGCCAGCAGTTACGGCCAGGGAATCCAGCCCCAGCATTTT. Encoded protein: CASSYGQGIQPQHF.

The chain has TRBV19 and TRBJ2-7, with 8 nucleotides matching TRBD1. V was pared by 6 bases and J by 1 base, with 5 bases of the junction left unmatched. Germline CDR1 LNHDA, CDR2 SQIVND (reference sequence). CDR3 length: 14 residues. This CDR3 is CASSGQGGSYEQYF. The CDR3 DNA follows: TGTGCCAGTAGCGGACAGGGCGGATCCTACGAGCAGTACTTC.

The V gene is TRBV19, the J gene TRBJ2-5; no reliable D call. The germline V gene encodes CDR1 LNHDA and CDR2 SQIVND (reference sequence). Trimming left V 4 bases short and J 7 bases short, with 10 bases between. The CDR3 has 12 amino acids. CDR3 region: CASSKSRGTQYF. The CDR3 nucleotides are TGTGCCAGTAGTAAGAGCCGAGGGACCCAGTACTTC.

The chain recombines TRBV9 with TRBJ2-1, with 7 bases identical to TRBD2. The CDR3 is made up of 18 amino acids. Germline V CDR1 and CDR2: SGDLS, YYNGEE. After removal of 2 bases from V and 7 bases from J, the junction contained 18 bases not matched to a gene. For the CDR3, the DNA is TGTGCCAGCAGCGTGCTAGGGAAAGCTAGCGGCCTAAGGAATGAGCAGTTCTTC. Translating gives CASSVLGKASGLRNEQFF.

CDR3 loop: CASSFAGGRSTDTQYF. The CDR3, as DNA: TGCGCCAGCAGCTTTGCAGGGGGCCGTAGCACAGATACGCAGTATTTT. The rearrangement links TRBV5-1 to TRBJ2-3, with 8 bases identical to TRBD1. V lost 2 bases and J lost 0; bases outside the gene matches: 5. This CDR3 region has 16 residues. The germline V gene encodes CDR1 SGHRS and CDR2 YFSETQ.

V and J are TRBV9 and TRBJ2-7; maybe TRBD2 (6 bases). The CDR3 spans 14 residues. Germline V gives CDR1 SGDLS, CDR2 YYNGEE. Trimming removed 3 bases at V and 6 bases at J, with 16 bases between. CDR3: CASSALGRGGEQYF. CDR3 sequence (DNA): TGTGCCAGCAGCGCCCTGGGTCGGGGAGGCGAGCAGTACTTC.

The J gene is TRBJ2-3, the V gene TRBV5-1, with D unresolved. The CDR3 runs to 17 residues. V shed 0 bases and J shed 4 bases, with 18 bases lying between them. Germline V gene sequence: CDR1 SGHRS, CDR2 YFSETQ. DNA for the CDR3: TGCGCCAGCAGCTTGGTTCCTGGGTCTTCTACTTCAGATACGCAGTATTTT. Translated, it gives CASSLVPGSSTSDTQYF.

V and J are TRBV6-5 and TRBJ2-1, with 9 bases aligning to TRBD1. V shed 6 bases, J shed 2 bases, and the junction held 5 bases outside the gene matches. There are 15 residues in the CDR3. Germline V gene lookup returns CDR1 MNHEY and CDR2 SVGAGI. CDR3 protein: CASRSGTGTYNEQFF. In DNA form, the CDR3 reads TGTGCCAGCAGGTCCGGGACAGGGACCTACAATGAGCAGTTCTTC.

The chain joins TRBV29-1 to TRBJ2-5; D might be TRBD2 (6 bases). CDR1 is SQVTM, CDR2 ANQGSEA, per germline. V shed 6 bases and J shed 4 bases, with 12 bases lying between them. CDR3 size: 12 residues. The CDR3 protein is CSVLPGLETQYF. The CDR3, as DNA: TGCAGCGTGCTACCGGGACTAGAGACCCAGTACTTC.

The rearrangement links TRBV27 to TRBJ2-7; TRBD1 might be the D (5 bases). CDR1 is MNHEY, CDR2 SMNVEV, per germline (reference sequence). The CDR3 covers 14 residues. V dropped 3 bases and J dropped 3 bases, with 12 bases sitting between them. In nucleotides, the CDR3 is TGTGCCAGCAGTTTCAAGGGGCCCCTCTACGAGCAGTACTTC. This sequence encodes CASSFKGPLYEQYF.

The rearrangement links TRBV2 to TRBJ2-7, with 10 positions matching TRBD1. V trimming: 2 bases; J trimming: 5 bases; junction bases outside the gene matches: 6. Germline lookup yields CDR1 SNHLY and CDR2 FYNNEI. The CDR3 length is 15 residues. The CDR3 protein is CASSELGTGAHEQYF. As DNA, the CDR3 is TGTGCCAGCAGTGAATTAGGGACAGGGGCGCACGAGCAGTACTTC.

J is TRBJ2-3 and V is TRBV11-2; 9 bases are shared with TRBD2. CDR3 size: 16 residues. The trim removed 0 bases at V and 3 bases at J, leaving 4 bases unmatched. CDR1 SGHAT and CDR2 FQNNGV come from the germline V gene. The CDR3 nucleotides are TGTGCCAGCAGCTTAGATCCGCGGGAGGGGACAGATACGCAGTATTTT. It codes for CASSLDPREGTDTQYF.

The chain links TRBV6-1 to TRBJ1-2; no clear D. The CDR3 covers 16 residues. V was cut by 2 bases and J by 0 bases, with 13 bases left in between. Germline V gives CDR1 MNHNS, CDR2 SASEGT. CDR3 sequence (DNA): TGTGCCAGCAGTGAAAGTTGGGCAGGAGCTAACTATGGCTACACCTTC. Protein sequence: CASSESWAGANYGYTF.

The chain carries TRBV4-2 and TRBJ2-7; 16 bases are a match to TRBD2. Germline V gene sequence: CDR1 LGHNA, CDR2 YNFKEQ. The V segment lost 4 bases and the J segment 12 bases; nucleotides outside the gene matches: 6. The CDR3 totals 14 residues. The CDR3, as DNA: TGTGCCAGCAGCCTCGGGACTAGCGGGAGGGCCCGGTACTTC. It codes for CASSLGTSGRARYF.

The chain carries TRBV5-4 and TRBJ1-1, with D uncertain. V lost 1 base, J lost 1 base, and 8 bases lay in between. Germline CDR1 is SGHNT and CDR2 is YYREEE (reference sequence). There are 14 residues in the CDR3. CDR3 coding DNA: TGTGCCAGCAGCTTGAAGGGCGCGAACACTGAAGCTTTCTTT. Translated: CASSLKGANTEAFF.

The chain carries TRBV11-1 and TRBJ1-2; D is ambiguous. The CDR3 runs 14 residues. Germline V CDR1 and CDR2: SGHAT, FQDESV (reference sequence). The V and J ends lost 1 base and 3 bases respectively, with 9 bases between them. This CDR3 reads CASSLGSRHYGYTF. In nucleotides, the CDR3 is TGTGCCAGCAGCTTAGGCTCCCGTCACTATGGCTACACCTTC.